This entry concerns a single TCR beta chain. This sample was taken from a study of blood T cell repertoires in COVID-19. Study summary: Whether acute or convalescent, the COVID-19 samples came from the United States, Italy and Spain. T cells, B-cell-depleted T cells, or PBMCs provided the cDNA or gDNA that served as material.

In the study's own analysis: Reference gene primers were amplified, and this amplification served to estimate nucleated cell counts. Clones were read by immunoSEQ multiplex PCR, and TCRdb kept only the in-frame ones, dropping some. V and J calls plus clone size are reproduced from that table; the DNA served to infer D and trimming. The sample yields tens of thousands of clones, almost 80% seen once. The CDR3 is made up of 13 amino acids. The ends were cut back, 0 bases at V and 6 bases at J, with 4 bases in the middle. Germline CDR1 reads SGHRS; CDR2 reads YFSETQ. V is TRBV5-1 and J is TRBJ1-6; D unclear. The receptor was isolated from a man aged 55 to 69 with acute or convalescent COVID-19. Sequencing was carried out using peripheral blood. CDR3 bases: TGCGCCAGCAGCTTGGTATCTAATTCACCCCTCCACTTT. This gives the protein CASSLVSNSPLHF. The variable domain in full, with the rest retrieved from reference TRBV5-1 and TRBJ1-6, is KAGVTQTPRYLIKTRGQQVTLSCSPISGHRSVSWYQQTPGQGLQFLFEYFSETQRNKGNFPGRFSGRQFSNSRSEMNVSTLELGDSALYLCASSLVSNSPLHFGNGTRLTVT.